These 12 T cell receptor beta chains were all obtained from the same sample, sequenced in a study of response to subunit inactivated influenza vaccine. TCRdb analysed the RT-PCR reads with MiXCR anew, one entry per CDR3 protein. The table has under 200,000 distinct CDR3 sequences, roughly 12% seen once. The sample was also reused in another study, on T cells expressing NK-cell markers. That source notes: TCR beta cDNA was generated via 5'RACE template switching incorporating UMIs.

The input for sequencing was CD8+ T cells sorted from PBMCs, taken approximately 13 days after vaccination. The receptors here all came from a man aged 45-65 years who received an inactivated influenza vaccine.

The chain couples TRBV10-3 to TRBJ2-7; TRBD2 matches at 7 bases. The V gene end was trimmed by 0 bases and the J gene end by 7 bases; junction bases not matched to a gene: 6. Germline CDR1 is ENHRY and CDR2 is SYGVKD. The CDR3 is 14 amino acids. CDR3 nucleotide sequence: TGTGCCATCAGTGAGTCGAGGCTAGCGGAGGAGCAGTACTTC. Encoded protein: CAISESRLAEEQYF.

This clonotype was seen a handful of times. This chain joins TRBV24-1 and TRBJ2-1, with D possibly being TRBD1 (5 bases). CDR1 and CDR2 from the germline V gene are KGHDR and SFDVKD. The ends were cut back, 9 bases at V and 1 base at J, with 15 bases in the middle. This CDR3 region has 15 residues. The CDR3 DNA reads TGTGCCACCGGTCCCCCTAGGGGTTCCTACAATGAGCAGTTCTTC. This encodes CATGPPRGSYNEQFF.

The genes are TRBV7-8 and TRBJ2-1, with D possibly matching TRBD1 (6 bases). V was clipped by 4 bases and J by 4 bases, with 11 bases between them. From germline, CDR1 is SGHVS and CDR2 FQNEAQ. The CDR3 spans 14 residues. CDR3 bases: TGTGCCAGCAGCTCGTCCGGGACATACAATGAGCAGTTCTTC. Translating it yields CASSSSGTYNEQFF.

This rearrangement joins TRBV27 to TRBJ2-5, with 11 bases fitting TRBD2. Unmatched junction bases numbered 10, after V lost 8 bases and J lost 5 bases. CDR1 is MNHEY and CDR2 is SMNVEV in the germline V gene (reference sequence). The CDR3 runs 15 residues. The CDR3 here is CASGRLAGSGETQYF. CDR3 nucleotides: TGTGCCAGCGGTAGACTAGCGGGGTCAGGGGAGACCCAGTACTTC.

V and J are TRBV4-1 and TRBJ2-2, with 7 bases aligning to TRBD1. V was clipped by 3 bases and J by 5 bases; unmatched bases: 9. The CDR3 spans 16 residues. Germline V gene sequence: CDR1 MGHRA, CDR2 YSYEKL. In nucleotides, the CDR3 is TGCGCCAGCAGCCAGGAGACAGGGCTGGAGACCGGGGAGCTGTTTTTT. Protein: CASSQETGLETGELFF.

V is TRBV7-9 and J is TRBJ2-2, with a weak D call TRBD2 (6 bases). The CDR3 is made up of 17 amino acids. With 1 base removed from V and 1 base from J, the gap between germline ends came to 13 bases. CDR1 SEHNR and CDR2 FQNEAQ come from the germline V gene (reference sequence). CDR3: CASSLDVATRNTGELFF. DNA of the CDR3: TGTGCCAGCAGCTTAGATGTTGCGACTAGGAACACCGGGGAGCTGTTTTTT.

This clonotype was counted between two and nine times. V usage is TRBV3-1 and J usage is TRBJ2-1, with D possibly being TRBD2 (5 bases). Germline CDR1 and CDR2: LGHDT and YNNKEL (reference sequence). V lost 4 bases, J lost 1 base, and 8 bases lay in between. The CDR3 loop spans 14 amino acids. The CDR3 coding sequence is TGTGCCAGCAGCCGGGAGAGGTCCTACAATGAGCAGTTCTTC. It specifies CASSRERSYNEQFF.

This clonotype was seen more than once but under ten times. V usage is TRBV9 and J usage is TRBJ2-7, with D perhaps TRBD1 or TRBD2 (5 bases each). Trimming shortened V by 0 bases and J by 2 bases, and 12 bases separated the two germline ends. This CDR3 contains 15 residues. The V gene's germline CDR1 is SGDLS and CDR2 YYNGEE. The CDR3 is CASSVESGTPYEQYF. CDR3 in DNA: TGTGCCAGCAGCGTAGAATCAGGGACCCCCTACGAGCAGTACTTC. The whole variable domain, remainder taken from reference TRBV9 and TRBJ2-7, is DSGVTQTPKHLITATGQRVTLRCSPRSGDLSVYWYQQSLDQGLQFLIQYYNGEERAKGNILERFSAQQFPDLHSELNLSSLELGDSALYFCASSVESGTPYEQYFGPGTRLTVT.

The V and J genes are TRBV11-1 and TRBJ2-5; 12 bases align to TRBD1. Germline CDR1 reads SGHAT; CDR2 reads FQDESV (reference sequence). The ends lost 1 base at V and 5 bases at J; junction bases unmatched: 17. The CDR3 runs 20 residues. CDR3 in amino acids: CASSLVVWAGTGGVGETQYF. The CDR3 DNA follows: TGTGCCAGCAGCTTAGTAGTGTGGGCAGGGACAGGGGGCGTCGGGGAGACCCAGTACTTC.

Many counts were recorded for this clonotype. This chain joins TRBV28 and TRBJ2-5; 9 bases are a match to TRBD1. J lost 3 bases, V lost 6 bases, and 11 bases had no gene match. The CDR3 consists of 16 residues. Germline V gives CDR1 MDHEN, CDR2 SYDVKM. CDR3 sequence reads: CASSKPRTGVEETQYF. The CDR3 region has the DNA TGTGCCAGCAGCAAACCCCGGACAGGGGTTGAAGAGACCCAGTACTTC.

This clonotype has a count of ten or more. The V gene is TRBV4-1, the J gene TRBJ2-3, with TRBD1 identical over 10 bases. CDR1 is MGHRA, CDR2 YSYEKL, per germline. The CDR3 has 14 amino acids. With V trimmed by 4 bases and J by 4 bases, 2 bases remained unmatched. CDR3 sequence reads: CASSLGQGADTQYF. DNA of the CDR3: TGCGCCAGCAGCCTAGGACAGGGGGCAGATACGCAGTATTTT.

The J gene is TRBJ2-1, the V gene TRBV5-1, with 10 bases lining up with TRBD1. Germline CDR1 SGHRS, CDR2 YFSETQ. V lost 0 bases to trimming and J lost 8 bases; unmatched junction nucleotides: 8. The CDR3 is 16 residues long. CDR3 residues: CASSLGSTGGVDEQFF. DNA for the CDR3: TGCGCCAGCAGCTTGGGGTCGACAGGGGGCGTCGATGAGCAGTTCTTC.